A selection of T cell receptor beta chains follows, all from one sample in a study of blood T cells in healthy people across ages. TCRdb reanalysed the 5' RACE reads using MiXCR and keeps one entry per CDR3 protein. The data show 1.2 million to 1.5 million distinct CDR3 sequences, around two fifths seen once. Sequenced input: blood. Receptor source: a woman aged 18-29 years in good health. Each CDR3 is given with its conserved first and last residue. The D gene is left open where the match is weak. Some rows mark clone size as missing; the rest say once, few, many or name a class of expanded clone.

-,-,TRBJ2-3,TRBV27,TGTGCCAGCAATATGGGAGATACGCAGTATTTT,CASNMGDTQYF
few,-,TRBJ2-7,TRBV12-1,TGTGCCAGCAGCTTTCGGCAGATGAGCTCCTACGAGCAGTACTTC,CASSFRQMSSYEQYF
-,-,TRBJ2-5,TRBV6-1,TGTGCCAGCAGGTGGACACAATCAGGAGAGACCCAGTACTTC,CASRWTQSGETQYF
-,TRBD2,TRBJ2-5,TRBV11-2,TGTGCCAGCAGCTCTCAGACTAGCGGGAGGCTTGGGGGAGAGACCCAGTACTTC,CASSSQTSGRLGGETQYF
-,-,TRBJ2-1,TRBV29-1,TGCAGCTCCGGGCTGGGGGTCTGGGATGAGCAGTTCTTC,CSSGLGVWDEQFF
-,TRBD1,TRBJ2-3,TRBV6-5,TGTGCCAGCACCCAGGGGGCCGCAGATACGCAGTATTTT,CASTQGAADTQYF
many,TRBD2,TRBJ2-7,TRBV7-2,TGTGCCAGCAGCTTACTAGCGGGCCTCTACGAGCAGTACTTC,CASSLLAGLYEQYF
-,TRBD1,TRBJ2-7,TRBV7-2,TGTGCCAGCAGCAGGCCCGGGACAGCCGGCTACGAGCAGTACTTC,CASSRPGTAGYEQYF
-,-,TRBJ2-5,TRBV30,TGTGCCTGGAGTGTAGGTCTGGAAGAGACCCAGTACTTC,CAWSVGLEETQYF
-,-,TRBJ2-7,TRBV14,TGTGCCAGCAGCCAAGGGACGGTCTACTACGAGCAGTACTTC,CASSQGTVYYEQYF
-,TRBD2,TRBJ2-3,TRBV20-1,TGCAGTGCAAGACTAGCGGGGCAAGATACGCAGTATTTT,CSARLAGQDTQYF
-,-,TRBJ1-2,TRBV12-3/TRBV12-4,TGTGCCAGCAGTTTCAGCGACGGCTATGACTACACCTTC,CASSFSDGYDYTF
-,TRBD1,TRBJ1-2,TRBV12-3/TRBV12-4,TGTGCCAGCAGTCGAACTCGACAGGGCCATGGCTACACCTTC,CASSRTRQGHGYTF
-,TRBD2,TRBJ2-2,TRBV15,TGTGCCACCAGCAGAGATGGGACTAGCGGAGCGAACACCGGGGAGCTGTTTTTT,CATSRDGTSGANTGELFF
-,-,TRBJ1-1,TRBV30,TGTGCCTGGAAGGGGCCTTTTTTGTTCACTGAAGCTTTCTTT,CAWKGPFLFTEAFF
-,TRBD2,TRBJ2-2,TRBV7-2,TGTGCCAGCAGCTTTACTAGCGGGCCCGGGGAGCTGTTTTTT,CASSFTSGPGELFF
few,TRBD2,TRBJ2-2,TRBV6-5,TGTGCCAGCAGTTACCGGGGGGTCAACACCGGGGAGCTGTTTTTT,CASSYRGVNTGELFF
-,TRBD2,TRBJ2-1,TRBV19,TGTGCCAGTACACAGAAGGGACTAGCGGGAGGTGGGGATGAGCAGTTCTTC,CASTQKGLAGGGDEQFF
-,-,TRBJ2-3,TRBV12-3/TRBV12-4,TGTGCCAGCAACTGGCGGAGCGGAGGCACAGATACGCAGTATTTT,CASNWRSGGTDTQYF
-,-,TRBJ1-2,TRBV4-1,TGCGCCAGCAGCCAATCCCAAACCGGAGGCTACACCTTC,CASSQSQTGGYTF
many,-,TRBJ2-7,TRBV12-3/TRBV12-4,TGTGCCAGCAGTTTGTGGGCCTACGAGCAGTACTTC,CASSLWAYEQYF
-,-,TRBJ2-5,TRBV20-1,TGCAGTGCTCGCGGGGCGGGGGCCTACCAAGAGACCCAGTACTTC,CSARGAGAYQETQYF
-,-,TRBJ2-4,TRBV4-1,TGCGCCAGCAGCCAAGATCCGGCGGGCGGGGACAAAAACATTCAGTACTTC,CASSQDPAGGDKNIQYF
-,-,TRBJ2-7,TRBV6-1,TGTGCCAGCAGTGAAGAGTCCTTCGGCGAGCAGTACTTC,CASSEESFGEQYF
-,TRBD2,TRBJ2-7,TRBV4-1,TGCGCCAGCAACCAAGATCGGGGGGGATACGAGCAGTACTTC,CASNQDRGGYEQYF
-,-,TRBJ1-1,TRBV20-1,TGCAGTGCTAGCAGGTCGGCGAACACTGAAGCTTTCTTT,CSASRSANTEAFF
-,TRBD2,TRBJ2-1,TRBV7-3,TGTGCCAGCAGCCCGGGACTAGCGGGGGCCTCGTACAATGAGCAGTTCTTC,CASSPGLAGASYNEQFF
few,-,TRBJ2-7,TRBV6-6,TGTGCCAGTGGGGACACACCCTACGAGCAGTACTTC,CASGDTPYEQYF
-,-,TRBJ2-3,TRBV6-1,TGTGCCAGCAGTGGATTAAAGGGAGACGTGGCAGATACGCAGTATTTT,CASSGLKGDVADTQYF
-,-,TRBJ1-5,TRBV20-1,TGCAGTGCGTTTGGGCCTAGCAATCAGCCCCAGCATTTT,CSAFGPSNQPQHF
many,TRBD2,TRBJ2-7,TRBV4-1,TGCGCCAGCAGCCAGGATCCTAGCGGGAGTACCTACGAGCAGTACTTC,CASSQDPSGSTYEQYF
few,-,TRBJ2-7,TRBV6-6,TGTGCCAGCGTCCGGCCAGGGAGTCCCTACGAGCAGTACTTC,CASVRPGSPYEQYF
few,-,TRBJ2-1,TRBV4-2,TGTGCCAGCAGCCAAGAAAACTACGGGACCGATGAGCAGTTCTTC,CASSQENYGTDEQFF
-,-,TRBJ1-2,TRBV12-3/TRBV12-4,TGTGCCAGCTCTGGAGCTCAGCGTGGCTACACCTTC,CASSGAQRGYTF
-,-,TRBJ2-1,TRBV20-1,TGCAGTCCGGAATCTTCGGGCAATGAGCAGTTCTTC,CSPESSGNEQFF
few,-,TRBJ2-1,TRBV3-1,TGTGCCAGCAGCCAAGGTTCCTTCAGCGTGGTCAATGAGCAGTTCTTC,CASSQGSFSVVNEQFF
-,TRBD2,TRBJ2-3,TRBV27,TGTGCCAGCAGTTTGTATAGCGGGGGGGGCACAGATACGCAGTATTTT,CASSLYSGGGTDTQYF
many,TRBD2,TRBJ2-1,TRBV5-1,TGCGCCAGCAGCTCCGGGACTAGCGGGATGGAGCAGTTCTTC,CASSSGTSGMEQFF
-,-,TRBJ1-5,TRBV30,TGTGCCTGGAGTGTAGCAGGGACCAGGCCCCAGCATTTT,CAWSVAGTRPQHF
-,-,TRBJ2-7,TRBV14,TGTGCCAGCAGCCAAGTCATCGGCCGGGACCCCTACGAGCAGTACTTC,CASSQVIGRDPYEQYF
-,-,TRBJ1-5,TRBV15,TGTGCCACCAGCAGGGTGGATAGCAATCAGCCCCAGCATTTT,CATSRVDSNQPQHF
few,-,TRBJ2-3,TRBV24-1,TGTGCCACCAGTGACGGCCCGGGGGCAGATACGCAGTATTTT,CATSDGPGADTQYF
few,TRBD2,TRBJ2-3,TRBV2,TGTGCCAGCAGTGCGGGACTAGCGGGAAGTGTTACGCAGTATTTT,CASSAGLAGSVTQYF
few,-,TRBJ1-1,TRBV10-3,TGTGCCATCAGTGACGGCAACATGAACACTGAAGCTTTCTTT,CAISDGNMNTEAFF
-,-,TRBJ2-5,TRBV4-1,TGCGCCGGCAGCCAAGGACGGATCCAAAAGACCCAGTACTTC,CAGSQGRIQKTQYF
few,-,TRBJ2-5,TRBV5-5,TGTGCCAGCAGCTTGGACCAGGGCGAAGAGACCCAGTACTTC,CASSLDQGEETQYF
few,-,TRBJ1-1,TRBV12-3/TRBV12-4,TGTGCCAGCAGTGGCTGGGGACATGAGAACACTGAAGCTTTCTTT,CASSGWGHENTEAFF
few,-,TRBJ2-7,TRBV12-3/TRBV12-4,TGTGCCAGCAGTCTGAGTAGCTCCTACAATGAGCAGTACTTC,CASSLSSSYNEQYF
-,-,TRBJ2-1,TRBV5-6,TGTGCCAGCAGCTTGTGGGACATACTCTACAATGAGCAGTTCTTC,CASSLWDILYNEQFF
few,-,TRBJ2-5,TRBV10-3,TGTGCCATCAGTGGGGGCAGGGAAGAGACCCAGTACTTC,CAISGGREETQYF
-,TRBD2,TRBJ2-7,TRBV7-9,TGTGCCAGCAGCCTAGCGGGAGCGCGCTACGAGCAGTACTTC,CASSLAGARYEQYF